The 26 T cell receptor beta chains below were found in one sample sequenced in a study of tumor and adjacent non-tumor tissue in lung cancer. TCRbeta libraries were built with three rounds of nested PCR, modified from ARM-PCR. Via MiXCR, TCRdb re-called the multiplex PCR reads, giving one row per CDR3 protein. Of 220,000 or so distinct CDR3 sequences listed, less than 80% are singletons. The template was RNA from unsorted bulk tissue. The specimen was lung tumor tissue. The receptors stem from a man in his sixties with non-small cell lung cancer.

The V call is TRBV20-1, the J call TRBJ2-5, with D perhaps being TRBD1 or TRBD2 (5 bases each). This CDR3 is 11 amino acids long. Germline V gene sequence: CDR1 DFQATT, CDR2 SNEGSKA (reference sequence). CDR3 bases: TGCAGGCCCCGGGGCGAAGAGACCCAGTACTTC. Amino acids: CRPRGEETQYF.

This clonotype was observed at least ten times. The V gene is TRBV4-3, the J gene TRBJ2-3; no clear D. The germline V gene has CDR1 LGHNA and CDR2 YSLEER. Between the trimmed V and J ends, which lost 0 bases and 2 bases, there was a span of 12 bases. This CDR3 has 16 amino acids. DNA of the CDR3: TGCGCCAGCAGCCAAGATAGGGCCCCTTCCACAGATACGCAGTATTTT. Amino acids: CASSQDRAPSTDTQYF.

J is TRBJ2-5 and V is TRBV20-1; 13 bases agree with TRBD2. V lost 3 bases and J lost 6; bases outside the gene matches: 4. Per the germline V gene, CDR1 is DFQATT and CDR2 is SNEGSKA (reference sequence). This CDR3 region has 14 residues. The CDR3 nucleotides are TGCAGTGCTAGGGGGACTAGCGGGGACAAGACCCAGTACTTC. Translating gives CSARGTSGDKTQYF.

A word on this clonotype: A much bigger clone sits one base away, suggesting this may be a read error. The genes are TRBV6-6 and TRBJ1-2; D uncertain. Trimming pared 6 bases from V and 0 bases from J, leaving 11 bases between. Per germline, CDR1 MNHNY and CDR2 SVGAGI (reference sequence). The CDR3 consists of 14 residues. As DNA, the CDR3 is TGTGCCAGCAGGGAACAGATTTCTAACTATGGCTACACCTTC. This sequence encodes CASREQISNYGYTF.

The rearrangement uses TRBV20-1 and TRBJ1-6; no clear D gene. Looked up from germline, CDR1 is DFQATT and CDR2 is SNEGSKA (reference sequence). The V and J ends lost 1 base and 5 bases respectively, with 9 bases between them. The CDR3 contains 14 residues. The CDR3 bases are TGCAGTGCTAGAGCGGCAGAAAATAATTCACCCCTCCACTTT. Amino acid sequence: CSARAAENNSPLHF.

This clonotype was counted once. The chain has TRBV11-3 and TRBJ2-7, with unresolved D. CDR1 is SGHNT and CDR2 is YENEEA in the germline V gene. The CDR3 consists of 15 residues. V was shortened by 7 bases and J by 3 bases, with 19 bases between the two germline ends. The CDR3 DNA reads TGTGCCAGCATCTCCTCAGCGACCATCGACTACGAGCAGTACTTC. This encodes CASISSATIDYEQYF.

This sequence joins TRBV11-3 and TRBJ2-1, with 9 nucleotides matching TRBD2. The CDR3 contains 15 residues. Germline values: CDR1 SGHNT, CDR2 YENEEA. Germline trimming cut 9 bases from V and 4 bases from J; bases unmatched to any gene: 10. The CDR3 region is CASRWGTSSYNEQFF. As DNA, the CDR3 is TGTGCCAGTAGATGGGGGACTAGCAGTTACAATGAGCAGTTCTTC.

Points on this clonotype: The CDR3 does not end in the conserved phenylalanine or tryptophan, so this is likely a read error. The V call is TRBV4-1, the J call TRBJ1-1; D remains ambiguous. Germline CDR1 is MGHRA and CDR2 is YSYEKL. The CDR3 has 16 amino acids. The CDR3: CAGSSGPTSMNTEAFL. The DNA of the CDR3 is TGCGCCGGCAGCAGTGGCCCTACCTCTATGAACACTGAAGCTTTCTTA.

This clonotype was seen only a few times. A clone one base away is much larger, so this may be a read error. The chain links TRBV29-1 to TRBJ2-1; no firm D call. This CDR3 contains 16 residues. Germline V CDR1 and CDR2: SQVTM, ANQGSEA. Trimming stripped 5 bases from V and 0 bases from J, with 17 bases between. The DNA of the CDR3 is TGCAGCGTTATTTTTCCCCTTAAAAGCTCCTACAATGAGCAGTTCTTC. It yields the protein CSVIFPLKSSYNEQFF.

In regard to this clonotype: This could be a read error, since a much larger clone is one nucleotide away. CDR3 in amino acids: CASSNPGTPSTRYF. The CDR3 DNA reads as TGTGCCAGCAGCAACCCCGGGACCCCTTCAACGCGGTATTTT. The rearrangement links TRBV11-3 to TRBJ2-3; D is possibly TRBD1 or TRBD2 (5 bases each). The CDR3 is 14 residues long. CDR1 and CDR2 (germline): SGHNT, YENEEA.

The J gene is TRBJ1-1, the V gene TRBV11-3; D is perhaps TRBD1 (6 bases). The length of the CDR3 is 15 residues. CDR1 and CDR2 from the germline V gene are SGHNT and YENEEA. V was cut by 10 bases and J by 8 bases, with 26 bases left in between. CDR3 DNA: TGTGCCACAGCCCCGAGAGTCAGGGGCCCCGTGGAAGCTTTCTTT. Protein product: CATAPRVRGPVEAFF. Looking up the rest from reference TRBV11-3 and TRBJ1-1 gives the full variable domain: EAGVVQSPRYKIIEKKQPVAFWCNPISGHNTLYWYLQNLGQGPELLIRYENEEAVDDSQLPKDRFSAERLKGVDSTLKIQPAELGDSAVYLCATAPRVRGPVEAFFGQGTRLTVV.

In regard to this clonotype: An end of the junction differs from the germline gene, which may be a read error. This chain links TRBV20-1 with TRBJ2-7; no definite D call. This CDR3 is built from 14 residues. CDR1 DFQATT and CDR2 SNEGSKA come from the germline V gene (reference sequence). The CDR3 region has the DNA TGCAGTGCGGACGGACGTAGGATCTCCTACGGGCAGTACTTC. As protein: CSADGRRISYGQYF.

This clonotype showed up just a few times. This chain uses TRBV20-1 with TRBJ2-7; D remains ambiguous. The CDR3 is made up of 14 amino acids. Looked up from germline, CDR1 is DFQATT and CDR2 is SNEGSKA (reference sequence). Trimming pared 6 bases from V and 2 bases from J, leaving 17 bases between. For the CDR3, the DNA is TGCAGTGCGATCGACTCAAAGTTTGCCTACGAGCAGTACTTC. It specifies CSAIDSKFAYEQYF.

This chain links TRBV4-2 with TRBJ1-3; the D is unclear. CDR1 LGHNA and CDR2 YNFKEQ come from the germline V gene. Trimming shortened V by 1 base and J by 7 bases, and 14 bases separated the two germline ends. The CDR3 runs 15 residues. CDR3 nucleotide sequence: TGTGCCAGCAGCCAAGGAGGCAGCTTCCAGAACACCATATATTTT. Protein product: CASSQGGSFQNTIYF.

This clonotype was counted a few times. This chain joins TRBV14 and TRBJ2-3; D is uncertain. CDR1 is SGHDN, CDR2 FVKESK, per germline. The CDR3 totals 14 residues. V shed 5 bases and J shed 3 bases, with 12 bases lying between them. For the CDR3, the DNA is TGTGCCAGCAGCTCAATCCAACCGACAGATACGCAGTATTTT. Translating it yields CASSSIQPTDTQYF.

This chain uses TRBV20-1 with TRBJ1-6; 7 nucleotides match TRBD1. V was clipped by 0 bases and J by 7 bases; unmatched bases: 9. Looked up from germline, CDR1 is DFQATT and CDR2 is SNEGSKA (reference sequence). The CDR3 is 16 amino acids. This chain's CDR3 is CSARDHRQGANSPLHF. The CDR3 DNA is TGCAGTGCTAGAGACCACCGACAGGGCGCCAATTCACCCCTCCACTTT.

This chain connects TRBV11-2 to TRBJ1-4; D is unclear. V was pared by 10 bases and J by 6 bases, with 21 bases between. The CDR3 totals 15 residues. Germline values: CDR1 SGHAT, CDR2 FQNNGV. CDR3 DNA sequence: TGTGCCAACAGTTCAATTGGTTGGGCTGATGAAAAACTGTTTTTT. It yields the protein CANSSIGWADEKLFF.

For the CDR3, the DNA is TGTGCCACCAGTGATTTAGAAGGGGGGGTAGGCGATGAGCAGTTCTTC. It codes for CATSDLEGGVGDEQFF. The chain combines TRBV24-1 with TRBJ2-1; perhaps TRBD2 as D (7 bases). Germline values: CDR1 KGHDR, CDR2 SFDVKD. V gave up 1 base and J gave up 8 bases, with 17 bases separating them. The CDR3 runs to 16 residues.

A note on this clonotype: A read error is likely, as this CDR3 ends without the conserved phenylalanine or tryptophan. The V call is TRBV20-1, the J call TRBJ1-3; no clear D gene. The CDR3 totals 14 residues. Germline V gene data show CDR1 as DFQATT and CDR2 as SNEGSKA (reference sequence). This CDR3 reads CSARSGFSGNIIYP. Written as DNA, the CDR3 is TGCAGTGCTAGATCGGGGTTCTCTGGAAACATCATATATCCT.

Notes on this clonotype: A read error may be the cause here, since a much bigger clone is one base away. The rearrangement joins TRBV20-1 to TRBJ2-3, with 7 bases identical to TRBD2. The germline gives CDR1 DFQATT, CDR2 SNEGSKA (reference sequence). The CDR3 sequence is 13 residues long. V shed 5 bases, J shed 8 bases, and the junction held 10 bases outside the gene matches. CDR3 protein: CSAGAGRAGTQYF. CDR3 bases: TGCAGTGCTGGAGCGGGGAGGGCAGGTACGCAGTATTTT.

CDR3 DNA: TGTGCCAGCAGCTTAGATCGACTAGCGGGTGTAGGTAATCAACAGTTCTTC. Translated: CASSLDRLAGVGNQQFF. The chain joins TRBV11-3 to TRBJ2-1; 10 bases map to TRBD2. In germline, CDR1 is SGHNT, CDR2 YENEEA. This CDR3 has 17 amino acids. The trim removed 0 bases at V and 13 bases at J, leaving 15 bases unmatched.

The V call is TRBV7-9, the J call TRBJ2-3, with 7 bases aligning to TRBD1. J gave up 5 bases and V 5 bases, and 4 bases lay outside the gene matches. Per the germline V gene, CDR1 is SEHNR and CDR2 is FQNEAQ (reference sequence). The CDR3 consists of 13 residues. The CDR3 loop is CASSSRGRDTQYF. The CDR3 DNA sequence: TGTGCCAGCAGCAGCAGGGGGAGAGATACGCAGTATTTT. Combining the CDR3 with reference TRBV7-9 and TRBJ2-3 gives the whole variable domain DTGVSQNPRHKITKRGQNVTFRCDPISEHNRLYWYRQTLGQGPEFLTYFQNEAQLEKSRLLSDRFSAERPKGSFSTLEIQRTEQGDSAMYLCASSSRGRDTQYFGPGTRLTVL.

As for this clonotype: The germline gene is not matched at one end of the junction; a read error may be the cause. V is TRBV11-1 and J is TRBJ2-7; TRBD1 matches at 8 bases. This CDR3 spans 15 amino acids. From germline, CDR1 is SGHAT and CDR2 FQDESV (reference sequence). This CDR3 reads CVSSLGDRNLRKRYF. The CDR3 coding sequence is TGTGTCAGCAGCTTAGGGGACAGGAACCTACGCAAGCGGTACTTC.

The rearrangement uses TRBV30 and TRBJ1-2; 9 positions match TRBD1. The CDR3 is made up of 15 amino acids. Looked up from germline, CDR1 is GTSNPN and CDR2 is SVGIG (reference sequence). Losses at the gene ends were 3 bases for V and 4 bases for J; bases not matched to a gene: 9. This chain's CDR3 is CAWSTRQGVIYGYTF. The DNA for the CDR3 is TGTGCCTGGAGCACTCGACAGGGGGTCATCTATGGCTACACCTTC.

Comments on this clonotype: The junction departs from germline at one end; a sequencing error may be responsible. The chain has TRBV5-1 and TRBJ2-5, with D perhaps matching TRBD1 (5 bases). Germline loops: CDR1 SGHRS, CDR2 YFSETQ. There are 14 residues in the CDR3. The chain's CDR3 is CPSSKGQHVETQYF. CDR3 in DNA: TGCCCCAGCAGCAAAGGACAACACGTAGAGACCCAGTACTTC.

This clonotype was detected only once. A junction boundary mismatches the germline segment, possibly from a read error. V and J are TRBV6-1 and TRBJ1-3, with D unclear. Germline CDR1 is MNHNS and CDR2 is SASEGT. CDR3 length: 13 residues. The CDR3 nucleotides read TGTGCCGGCAGTGAAGGTCCACCGGGCACCGTATATTTT. As protein: CAGSEGPPGTVYF.